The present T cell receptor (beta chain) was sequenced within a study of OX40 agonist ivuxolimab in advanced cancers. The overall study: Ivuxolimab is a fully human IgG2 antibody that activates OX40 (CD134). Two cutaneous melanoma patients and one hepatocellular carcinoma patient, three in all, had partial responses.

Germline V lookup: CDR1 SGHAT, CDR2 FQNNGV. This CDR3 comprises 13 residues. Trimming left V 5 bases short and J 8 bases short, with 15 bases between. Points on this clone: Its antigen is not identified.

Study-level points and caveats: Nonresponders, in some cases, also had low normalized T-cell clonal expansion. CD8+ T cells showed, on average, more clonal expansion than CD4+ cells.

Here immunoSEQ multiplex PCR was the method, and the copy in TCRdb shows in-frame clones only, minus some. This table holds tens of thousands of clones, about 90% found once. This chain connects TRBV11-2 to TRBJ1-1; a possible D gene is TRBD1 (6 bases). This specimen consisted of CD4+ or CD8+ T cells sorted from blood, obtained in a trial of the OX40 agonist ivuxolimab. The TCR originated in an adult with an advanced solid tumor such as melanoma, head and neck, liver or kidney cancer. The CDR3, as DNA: TGTGCCAGCAGCCCCATCACGGGGGGCGAAGCTTTCTTT. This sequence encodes CASSPITGGEAFF.